This is a list of T cell receptor beta chains from one sample in a study of human thymus T cells. Only in-frame clones appear in the TCRdb table, and some are missing; sequencing was by immunoSEQ multiplex PCR. The repertoire includes tens of thousands of clones, about 96% of them detected once, and 0.031% sits in the top ten. The sample was thymus tissue. The receptors originated from a boy less than two years old with a congenital heart defect but otherwise immunologically healthy. Both conserved end residues are part of each CDR3. The order of the fields is clone size, D gene, V gene, J gene, CDR3 protein, CDR3 DNA. The D gene is left open where the match is weak. Only part of the rows carry a size: once, few, many, or a class if the clone is expanded.

size: NA
D: NA
V: TRBV10-3
J: TRBJ1-5
CDR3: CPPINQPQHF
DNA: TGTCCTCCGATTAATCAGCCCCAGCATTTT

size: NA
D: TRBD1
V: TRBV7-2
J: TRBJ1-5
CDR3: CASSLAVRDRGLPQPQHF
DNA: TGTGCCAGCAGCTTAGCGGTAAGGGACAGAGGGCTCCCACAGCCCCAGCATTTT

size: NA
D: NA
V: TRBV7-2
J: TRBJ2-3
CDR3: CASTRKPSTDTQYF
DNA: TGTGCCAGCACCCGCAAGCCTAGCACAGATACGCAGTATTTT

size: NA
D: NA
V: TRBV27
J: TRBJ1-1
CDR3: CASSLKAGSEAFF
DNA: TGTGCCAGCAGTTTAAAGGCAGGGTCGGAGGCTTTCTTT

size: NA
D: TRBD1
V: TRBV30
J: TRBJ1-4
CDR3: CAWSVQGATNEKLFF
DNA: TGTGCCTGGAGTGTACAGGGGGCAACTAATGAAAAACTGTTTTTT

size: once
D: NA
V: TRBV15
J: TRBJ1-3
CDR3: CATSRVRLKGRNSGNTIYF
DNA: TGTGCCACCAGCAGAGTTAGATTAAAGGGACGGAACTCTGGAAACACCATATATTTT

size: NA
D: TRBD2
V: TRBV15
J: TRBJ2-3
CDR3: CATSRDPAGGPARTQYF
DNA: TGTGCCACCAGCAGAGATCCCGCGGGAGGTCCCGCCCGAACGCAGTATTTT

size: NA
D: NA
V: TRBV6-5
J: TRBJ1-1
CDR3: CASSLQGSNTEAFF
DNA: TGTGCCAGCAGTTTACAGGGATCGAACACTGAAGCTTTCTTT

size: NA
D: NA
V: TRBV10-1
J: TRBJ2-1
CDR3: CASSEQGRGHNEQFF
DNA: TGCGCCAGCAGTGAGCAGGGTCGAGGCCACAATGAGCAGTTCTTC

size: NA
D: NA
V: TRBV29-1
J: TRBJ2-2
CDR3: CSVVQNTGELFF
DNA: TGCAGCGTTGTCCAGAACACCGGGGAGCTGTTTTTT

size: NA
D: TRBD2
V: TRBV23-1
J: TRBJ2-6
CDR3: CASSQLTSGRYLMFSGANVLTF
DNA: TGCGCCAGCAGTCAATTAACTAGCGGGAGGTACTTGATGTTCTCTGGGGCCAACGTCCTGACTTTC

size: NA
D: NA
V: TRBV6-1
J: TRBJ2-1
CDR3: CASSVLGPGLPYNEQFF
DNA: TGTGCCAGCAGTGTTTTGGGTCCGGGTCTCCCCTACAATGAGCAGTTCTTC

size: NA
D: NA
V: TRBV27
J: TRBJ1-1
CDR3: CASSLSHTTQLSRFGYTEAFF
DNA: TGTGCCAGCAGTTTATCCCACACGACTCAGTTGTCTAGGTTTGGGTACACTGAAGCTTTCTTT

size: NA
D: NA
V: TRBV11-2
J: TRBJ2-7
CDR3: CASSSVGAFYEQYF
DNA: TGTGCCAGCAGCTCAGTCGGTGCCTTCTACGAGCAGTACTTC

size: once
D: NA
V: TRBV6-1
J: TRBJ2-1
CDR3: CASSVYNEQFF
DNA: TGTGCCAGCAGTGTCTACAATGAGCAGTTCTTC

size: NA
D: TRBD1
V: TRBV30
J: TRBJ1-2
CDR3: CAWRDTGGSYGYTF
DNA: TGTGCCTGGAGGGATACAGGGGGTAGCTATGGCTACACCTTC

size: NA
D: TRBD2
V: TRBV27
J: TRBJ2-3
CDR3: CASSTLDLIPSGRLPYRATDTQYF
DNA: TGTGCCAGCAGTACCCTAGACTTAATACCTAGCGGGAGGTTGCCCTACCGGGCCACAGATACGCAGTATTTT

size: NA
D: NA
V: TRBV25-1
J: TRBJ2-1
CDR3: CASSKYRDEQFF
DNA: TGTGCCAGCAGTAAATACCGGGATGAGCAGTTCTTC

size: NA
D: NA
V: TRBV7-2
J: TRBJ1-5
CDR3: CASSLGRAGDQPQHF
DNA: TGTGCCAGCAGCTTAGGGAGGGCAGGGGACCAGCCCCAGCATTTT

size: NA
D: TRBD2
V: TRBV5-4
J: TRBJ2-7
CDR3: CASSSTGLASSYEQYF
DNA: TGTGCCAGCAGCTCCACTGGACTAGCAAGCTCCTACGAGCAGTACTTC

size: NA
D: TRBD1
V: TRBV6-1
J: TRBJ2-1
CDR3: CASSADRVYEQFF
DNA: TGTGCCAGCAGTGCGGACAGGGTTTATGAGCAGTTCTTC

size: NA
D: NA
V: TRBV21-1
J: TRBJ2-3
CDR3: CASASDTQYF
DNA: TGTGCCAGCGCCTCAGATACGCAGTATTTT

size: NA
D: NA
V: TRBV11-3
J: TRBJ1-6
CDR3: CASSLRGVNSPLHF
DNA: TGTGCCAGCAGCTTGAGGGGCGTGAATTCACCCCTCCACTTT

size: NA
D: NA
V: TRBV19
J: TRBJ2-5
CDR3: CASSFLPYHEETQYF
DNA: TGTGCCAGTAGTTTCCTGCCCTACCATGAGGAGACCCAGTACTTC

size: NA
D: NA
V: TRBV11-2
J: TRBJ2-1
CDR3: CASCHEEAPLEQFF
DNA: TGTGCCAGCTGCCATGAAGAGGCTCCCCTCGAGCAGTTCTTC

size: NA
D: TRBD2
V: TRBV10-3
J: TRBJ2-7
CDR3: CAISDAAGGYEQYF
DNA: TGTGCCATCAGTGATGCAGCGGGGGGCTACGAGCAGTACTTC

size: few
D: TRBD1
V: TRBV2
J: TRBJ2-7
CDR3: CASKTGTVLMPYEQYF
DNA: TGTGCCAGCAAGACGGGGACAGTGTTAATGCCCTACGAGCAGTACTTC

size: NA
D: NA
V: TRBV28
J: TRBJ1-5
CDR3: CASSLPVCGRNQPQHF
DNA: TGTGCCAGCAGTTTACCCGTGTGCGGCCGCAATCAGCCCCAGCATTTT

size: NA
D: NA
V: TRBV7-2
J: TRBJ2-3
CDR3: CASSLPTTTDTQYF
DNA: TGTGCCAGCAGTCTACCGACAACCACAGATACGCAGTATTTT

size: NA
D: TRBD2
V: TRBV19
J: TRBJ2-3
CDR3: CASRGGLAGELGTDTQYF
DNA: TGTGCCAGTAGAGGGGGACTAGCGGGGGAACTGGGCACAGATACGCAGTATTTT

size: NA
D: NA
V: TRBV2
J: TRBJ1-5
CDR3: CASSENRFQPQHF
DNA: TGTGCCAGCAGTGAAAACAGGTTTCAGCCCCAGCATTTT

size: once
D: NA
V: TRBV9
J: TRBJ2-2
CDR3: CASSVKGPGTGELFF
DNA: TGTGCCAGCAGCGTGAAGGGGCCTGGGACCGGGGAGCTGTTTTTT

size: NA
D: NA
V: TRBV19
J: TRBJ1-1
CDR3: CASSLQSYKTEAFF
DNA: TGTGCCAGTAGTCTACAGTCTTACAAGACTGAAGCTTTCTTT

size: NA
D: TRBD1
V: TRBV29-1
J: TRBJ1-2
CDR3: CSVDIGQGFYGYTF
DNA: TGCAGCGTTGATATCGGACAGGGCTTCTATGGCTACACCTTC

size: NA
D: NA
V: TRBV20-1
J: TRBJ2-1
CDR3: CSASRPRGQFF
DNA: TGCAGTGCTAGTCGGCCCCGCGGGCAGTTCTTC

size: NA
D: NA
V: TRBV5-6
J: TRBJ1-2
CDR3: CASTTGLPGRNPIGYTF
DNA: TGTGCCAGCACCACAGGGTTACCGGGGAGGAATCCTATCGGCTACACCTTC

size: once
D: TRBD2
V: TRBV6-5
J: TRBJ2-3
CDR3: CASSNPSLAGDTQYF
DNA: TGTGCCAGCAGCAACCCCTCACTAGCGGGAGATACGCAGTATTTT

size: NA
D: NA
V: TRBV27
J: TRBJ2-5
CDR3: CASSPRVGETQYF
DNA: TGTGCCAGCAGCCCCAGGGTTGGGGAGACCCAGTACTTC

size: NA
D: NA
V: TRBV25-1
J: TRBJ1-5
CDR3: CASSEWGQGSEPQHF
DNA: TGTGCCAGCAGTGAATGGGGCCAGGGGAGCGAGCCCCAGCATTTT

size: NA
D: NA
V: TRBV6-5
J: TRBJ1-1
CDR3: CASNVIRGDEAFF
DNA: TGTGCCAGCAACGTAATTAGGGGAGATGAAGCTTTCTTT

size: once
D: TRBD1
V: TRBV14
J: TRBJ1-1
CDR3: CASSQLRQGNAEAFF
DNA: TGTGCCAGCAGCCAACTTCGACAGGGAAACGCTGAAGCTTTCTTT

size: NA
D: TRBD2
V: TRBV4-1
J: TRBJ2-7
CDR3: CASSQEVAGTSGRVKYF
DNA: TGCGCCAGCAGCCAAGAGGTCGCTGGGACTAGCGGGAGAGTTAAGTACTTC

size: NA
D: NA
V: TRBV15
J: TRBJ2-7
CDR3: CATSSRDTTYEQYF
DNA: TGTGCCACCTCGTCCCGGGACACCACCTACGAGCAGTACTTC

size: few
D: NA
V: TRBV10-3
J: TRBJ1-6
CDR3: CAISDYAGARCNSPLHF
DNA: TGTGCCATCAGTGATTATGCGGGCGCGCGCTGTAATTCACCCCTCCACTTT

size: NA
D: TRBD2
V: TRBV7-9
J: TRBJ2-7
CDR3: CASSCAIASGVSSYEQYF
DNA: TGTGCCAGCAGCTGCGCAATCGCTAGCGGGGTAAGCTCCTACGAGCAGTACTTC

size: once
D: NA
V: TRBV5-1
J: TRBJ2-1
CDR3: CASSFTTSSYNEQFF
DNA: TGCGCCAGCAGCTTCACGACTAGCTCCTACAATGAGCAGTTCTTC

size: NA
D: NA
V: TRBV6-1
J: TRBJ2-1
CDR3: CASSGDSPEQFF
DNA: TGTGCCAGCAGTGGTGACAGCCCTGAGCAGTTCTTC

size: NA
D: TRBD1
V: TRBV28
J: TRBJ2-7
CDR3: CASSSRTGEGYEQYF
DNA: TGTGCCAGCAGTTCTCGGACAGGGGAGGGCTACGAGCAGTACTTC

size: NA
D: NA
V: TRBV6-1
J: TRBJ2-7
CDR3: CASSQRWGRGYEQYF
DNA: TGTGCCAGCAGTCAAAGGTGGGGGAGAGGCTACGAGCAGTACTTC

size: NA
D: NA
V: TRBV11-2
J: TRBJ2-5
CDR3: CASSPPLSLQETQYF
DNA: TGTGCCAGCAGCCCCCCGTTGAGTCTCCAAGAGACCCAGTACTTC

size: NA
D: TRBD1
V: TRBV4-1
J: TRBJ2-7
CDR3: CASSQEEADRGAEQYF
DNA: TGCGCCAGCAGCCAAGAGGAGGCGGACAGGGGGGCCGAGCAGTACTTC

size: NA
D: NA
V: TRBV4-1
J: TRBJ1-2
CDR3: CASSQDHPRGVGYTF
DNA: TGCGCCAGCAGCCAAGATCACCCGCGGGGAGTTGGCTACACCTTC

size: once
D: TRBD2
V: TRBV5-4
J: TRBJ2-3
CDR3: CASSGTSGAPSTDTQYF
DNA: TGTGCCAGCAGCGGGACTAGCGGGGCTCCTAGCACAGATACGCAGTATTTT

size: NA
D: NA
V: TRBV15
J: TRBJ2-5
CDR3: CATSNKARSSVKETQYF
DNA: TGTGCCACCAGCAACAAAGCCCGGTCCAGCGTGAAAGAGACCCAGTACTTC

size: NA
D: TRBD2
V: TRBV7-6
J: TRBJ2-5
CDR3: CASSCSGPTSGGQETQYF
DNA: TGTGCCAGCAGCTGTAGTGGACCAACTAGCGGGGGGCAAGAGACCCAGTACTTC